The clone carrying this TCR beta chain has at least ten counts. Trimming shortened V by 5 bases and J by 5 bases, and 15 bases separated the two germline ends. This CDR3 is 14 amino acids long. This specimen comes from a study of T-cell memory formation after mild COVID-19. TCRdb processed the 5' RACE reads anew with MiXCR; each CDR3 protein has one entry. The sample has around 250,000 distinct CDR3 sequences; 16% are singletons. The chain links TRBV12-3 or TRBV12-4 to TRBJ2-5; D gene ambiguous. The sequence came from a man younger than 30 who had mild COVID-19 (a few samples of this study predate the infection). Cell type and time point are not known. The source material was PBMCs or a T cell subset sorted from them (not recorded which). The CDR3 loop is CASSLIGIEETQYF. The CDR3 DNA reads TGTGCCAGCAGTCTCATAGGCATCGAGGAGACCCAGTACTTC.